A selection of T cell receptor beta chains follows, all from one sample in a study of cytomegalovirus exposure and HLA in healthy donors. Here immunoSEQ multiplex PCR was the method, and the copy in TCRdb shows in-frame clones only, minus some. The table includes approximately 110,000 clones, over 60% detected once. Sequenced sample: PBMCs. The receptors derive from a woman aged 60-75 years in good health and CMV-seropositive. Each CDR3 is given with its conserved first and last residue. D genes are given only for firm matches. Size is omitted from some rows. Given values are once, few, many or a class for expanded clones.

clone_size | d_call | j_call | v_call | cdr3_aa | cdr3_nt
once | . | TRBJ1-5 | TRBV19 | CASRLGSGVGNQPQHF | TGTGCCAGTAGGTTGGGGTCGGGGGTCGGCAATCAGCCCCAGCATTTT
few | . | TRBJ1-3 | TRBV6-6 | CASSTFDRSGPIYF | TGTGCCAGCAGTACGTTCGACAGGTCGGGTCCCATATATTTT
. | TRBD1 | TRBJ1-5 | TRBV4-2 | CASSQPDRVNQPQHF | TGTGCCAGCAGCCAACCCGACAGGGTCAATCAGCCCCAGCATTTT
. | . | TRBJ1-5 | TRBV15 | CATSRDDTGKGQPQHF | TGTGCCACCAGCAGAGACGATACAGGGAAGGGTCAGCCCCAGCATTTT
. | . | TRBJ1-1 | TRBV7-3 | CASSADGRGNEAFF | TGTGCCAGCAGCGCAGACGGTCGGGGGAATGAAGCTTTCTTT
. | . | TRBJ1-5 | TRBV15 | CATSRGGQFNQPQHF | TGTGCCACCAGCAGAGGGGGGCAGTTCAATCAGCCCCAGCATTTT
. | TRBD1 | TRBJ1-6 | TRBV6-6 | CASSPEGGASNSPLHF | TGTGCCAGCAGCCCTGAAGGGGGCGCATCTAATTCACCCCTCCACTTT
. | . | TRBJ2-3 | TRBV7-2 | CASSLRQSTDTQYF | TGTGCCAGCAGCTTGAGGCAGAGCACAGATACGCAGTATTTT
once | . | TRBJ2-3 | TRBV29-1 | CSVAADTSDTQYF | TGCAGCGTTGCTGCCGACACTTCAGATACGCAGTATTTT
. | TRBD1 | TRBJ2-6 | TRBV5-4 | CASSMDRGTGANVLTF | TGTGCCAGCAGCATGGACAGGGGGACTGGGGCCAACGTCCTGACTTTC
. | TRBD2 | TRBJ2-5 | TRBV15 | CATSLRAGGGVQETQYF | TGTGCCACCAGCCTTCGGGCGGGGGGTGGGGTCCAAGAGACCCAGTACTTC
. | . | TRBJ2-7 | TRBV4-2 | CASSQERESSYEQYF | TGTGCCAGCAGCCAAGAACGGGAAAGCTCCTACGAGCAGTACTTC
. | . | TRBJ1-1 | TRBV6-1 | CASSERGVNTEAFF | TGTGCCAGCAGTGAACGAGGCGTTAACACTGAAGCTTTCTTT
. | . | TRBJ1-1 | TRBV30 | CAWSEQPNTEAFF | TGTGCCTGGAGTGAACAGCCAAACACTGAAGCTTTCTTT
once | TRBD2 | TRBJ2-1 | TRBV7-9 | CASSLGLALGLSYNEQFF | TGTGCCAGCAGCCTAGGACTAGCTCTTGGTCTAAGTTACAATGAGCAGTTCTTC
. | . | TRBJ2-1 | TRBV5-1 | CASSSRLQVGLGFF | TGCGCCAGCAGCTCCCGTTTACAGGTCGGATTAGGGTTCTTC
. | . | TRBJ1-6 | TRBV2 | CASRLSSYNSPLHF | TGTGCCAGCAGGCTTAGCTCCTATAATTCACCCCTCCACTTT